These 21 T cell receptor beta chains originate from one sample sequenced in a study of vaccination effects on CD4 cells after COVID-19 (dated by TCRdb to the early 2020s). To identify antigen-specific CD4+ T cell clonotypes by their expansion, the ViraFEST assay first stimulated PBMC with viral peptide pools and then applied TCR sequencing. After less than 13 days of culture, CD4+ T cells were isolated with the EasySep CD4+ T cell isolation kit. Healthy vaccine recipients had no prior SARS-CoV-2 infection, confirmed by negative nucleocapsid antibodies before and after vaccination. No antigens are known for them. Libraries came from the immunoSEQ multiplex PCR assay. TCRdb's version of the immuneACCESS table is confined to in-frame rearrangements and falls short of the full clone set. An unresolved V gene accounts for under half of the shortfall where checked; the remainder is of unknown origin. The sample table shows tens of thousands of clones, and approximately 80% are seen once. The ten largest clones represent 2.5% to 3% of the sample.

The material sequenced was CD4+ T cells from PBMCs cultured with HCoV-NL63 spike peptides, taken before COVID-19 vaccination. The cell subset or site label for this specimen denotes: HCoV-NL63 spike overlapping peptide pool stimulation. The receptors come from a human donor who received a COVID-19 vaccine.

The chain has TRBV6-5 and TRBJ1-1; D is possibly TRBD1 (6 bases). V was shortened by 6 bases and J by 5 bases, with 16 bases between the two germline ends. Germline-derived CDR1 and CDR2 are MNHEY and SVGAGI. The CDR3 runs to 14 residues. This chain's CDR3 is CASSTGGARTEAFF. CDR3 sequence (DNA): TGTGCCAGCAGCACGGGGGGGGCCAGGACTGAAGCTTTCTTT.

This chain joins TRBV5-1 and TRBJ2-6; D gene ambiguous. The CDR3 length is 17 residues. Germline assignment: CDR1 SGHRS and CDR2 YFSETQ. Trimming cost V 0 bases and J 0 bases, with 10 bases left between them. CDR3 coding DNA: TGCGCCAGCAGCTTGGGGTCCGTCTCCTCTGGGGCCAACGTCCTGACTTTC. This sequence encodes CASSLGSVSSGANVLTF.

The chain has TRBV6-2 or TRBV6-3 and TRBJ2-3, with 8 bases lining up with TRBD1. The V and J ends lost 3 bases and 4 bases, in that order; junction bases with no gene match: 6. The CDR3 covers 15 residues. Germline loops: CDR1 MNHEY, CDR2 SVGEGT. CDR3 DNA: TGTGCCAGCAGTTATGATACAGGGGGATCAGATACGCAGTATTTT. It encodes CASSYDTGGSDTQYF.

J is TRBJ2-1 and V is TRBV7-6, with D unresolved. Germline CDR1 SGHVS, CDR2 FNYEAQ. CDR3 length: 15 amino acids. Trimming cost V 4 bases and J 8 bases, with 18 bases left between them. CDR3 sequence: CASSYRSSSGYEQFF. The CDR3 DNA follows: TGTGCCAGCAGCTACCGTAGTAGTTCAGGTTATGAGCAGTTCTTC.

V is TRBV18 and J is TRBJ2-5, with D possibly TRBD1 on 6 matching bases. V lost 6 bases, J lost 1 base, and 24 bases lay in between. CDR3 length: 18 residues. The V gene's germline CDR1 is KGHSH and CDR2 LQKENI. The CDR3 reads CASSQLSPTGIVQETQYF. For the CDR3, the DNA is TGTGCCAGCTCCCAATTAAGTCCAACAGGGATCGTCCAAGAGACCCAGTACTTC.

The chain has TRBV28 and TRBJ2-5; 8 nucleotides agree with TRBD2. The CDR3 runs to 15 residues. In germline, CDR1 is MDHEN, CDR2 SYDVKM. V was pared by 4 bases and J by 6 bases, with 10 bases of the junction left unmatched. CDR3 nucleotide sequence: TGTGCCAGCAGTTCTCCCGGGGGGGAGATAAAGACCCAGTACTTC. Translating gives CASSSPGGEIKTQYF.

The chain recombines TRBV25-1 with TRBJ1-6; possibly TRBD1 for D (6 bases). Germline V gene data show CDR1 as MGHDK and CDR2 as SYGVNS. Trimming took 6 bases from V and 0 from J, leaving 9 bases between them. This CDR3 comprises 15 residues. Here the CDR3 DNA reads TGTGCCAGCAGGAGAGGGGGCTCCTATAATTCACCCCTCCACTTT. It specifies CASRRGGSYNSPLHF.

This clone was seen once. The chain combines TRBV7-8 with TRBJ2-1, with D maybe TRBD2 (7 bases). Germline V gives CDR1 SGHVS, CDR2 FQNEAQ. The V end lost 1 base, the J end lost 10 bases, and 17 bases lay between the germline ends. This CDR3 has 15 residues. The CDR3 nucleotides read TGTGCCAGCAGCTTAGTTCGAGGGGGGGCCGTCGAGCAGTTCTTC. This codes for CASSLVRGGAVEQFF. The full variable domain, with the rest looked up from reference TRBV7-8 and TRBJ2-1, is GAGVSQSPRYKVAKRGQDVALRCDPISGHVSLFWYQQALGQGPEFLTYFQNEAQLDKSGLPSDRFFAERPEGSVSTLKIQRTQQEDSAVYLCASSLVRGGAVEQFFGPGTRLTVL.

The V and J genes are TRBV2 and TRBJ1-4; 7 bases line up with TRBD1. The CDR3 runs 14 residues. CDR1 is SNHLY, CDR2 FYNNEI, per germline. The V and J ends lost 6 bases and 7 bases, in that order; junction bases with no gene match: 8. The CDR3 DNA reads as TGTGCCAGCAGCCGACGGACAGGAAGTGAAAAACTGTTTTTT. Translated, it gives CASSRRTGSEKLFF.

This clone turned up a few times. The chain carries TRBV6-4 and TRBJ1-1; the match to TRBD1 covers 7 bases. The CDR3 has 12 amino acids. Germline trimming cut 11 bases from V and 5 bases from J; bases unmatched to any gene: 8. CDR1 and CDR2 (germline): MRHNA, SNTAGT. CDR3: CAGRGGRTEAFF. CDR3 nucleotide sequence: TGTGCCGGAAGAGGGGGCAGGACTGAAGCTTTCTTT.

This chain links TRBV27 with TRBJ1-4, with 10 bases identical to TRBD1. The germline V gene encodes CDR1 MNHEY and CDR2 SMNVEV (reference sequence). Trimming at V came to 8 bases and at J to 10 bases, leaving 13 bases not matched to a gene. The CDR3 sequence is 15 residues long. The CDR3 spells CASRGRDRGPRKLFF. CDR3 sequence (DNA): TGTGCCAGCCGTGGTCGGGACAGGGGTCCCCGAAAACTGTTTTTT.

This chain links TRBV6-2 or TRBV6-3 with TRBJ2-7; D gene unclear. This CDR3 has 12 residues. CDR1 and CDR2 (germline): MNHEY, SVGEGT. V lost 3 bases to trimming and J lost 7 bases, with 10 bases between them. The CDR3 is CASSYGQREQYV. In DNA, the CDR3 is TGTGCCAGCAGTTATGGGCAGAGGGAGCAGTACGTC.

The rearrangement uses TRBV5-1 and TRBJ2-5; the match to TRBD2 covers 9 bases. The trim removed 0 bases at V and 5 bases at J, leaving 2 bases unmatched. The CDR3 loop spans 14 amino acids. Germline CDR1 is SGHRS and CDR2 is YFSETQ. The CDR3 nucleotides read TGCGCCAGCAGCTTGGAAACTAGCGGGGAGACCCAGTACTTC. Encoded protein: CASSLETSGETQYF.

This clone was seen more than once but under ten times. The rearrangement joins TRBV18 to TRBJ2-1; the D gene could be TRBD1 or TRBD2 (7 bases each). Germline V gene lookup returns CDR1 KGHSH and CDR2 LQKENI. Trimming shortened V by 5 bases and J by 4 bases, and 18 bases separated the two germline ends. This CDR3 contains 16 residues. CDR3 residues: CASSFLSGTDYNEQFF. CDR3 sequence (DNA): TGTGCCAGCTCATTTCTCAGCGGGACAGATTACAATGAGCAGTTCTTC. Using reference TRBV18 and TRBJ2-1 for the parts outside the CDR3, the full variable domain is NAGVMQNPRHLVRRRGQEARLRCSPMKGHSHVYWYRQLPEEGLKFMVYLQKENIIDESGMPKERFSAEFPKEGPSILRIQQVVRGDSAAYFCASSFLSGTDYNEQFFGPGTRLTVL.

There are a few counts of this clone. V usage is TRBV6-4 and J usage is TRBJ2-3, with a possible D match to TRBD1 (5 bases). Deletions cut 3 bases from V and 3 bases from J, with 7 bases between. The CDR3 is 13 residues long. Germline CDR1 MRHNA, CDR2 SNTAGT. The CDR3 loop reads CASSEQATDTQYF. CDR3 bases: TGTGCCAGCAGTGAACAGGCAACAGATACGCAGTATTTT.

The chain couples TRBV5-6 to TRBJ2-1, with TRBD1 identical over 7 bases. The CDR3 covers 16 residues. Germline CDR1 reads SGHDT; CDR2 reads YYEEEE. V lost 2 bases to trimming and J lost 4 bases; unmatched junction nucleotides: 9. CDR3 loop: CASSLTGANLYNEQFF. In DNA, the CDR3 is TGTGCCAGCAGCTTAACAGGGGCGAATCTGTACAATGAGCAGTTCTTC. Drawing the rest from reference TRBV5-6 and TRBJ2-1, the complete variable domain is DAGVTQSPTHLIKTRGQQVTLRCSPKSGHDTVSWYQQALGQGPQFIFQYYEEEERQRGNFPDRFSGHQFPNYSSELNVNALLLGDSALYLCASSLTGANLYNEQFFGPGTRLTVL.

This clone was recorded a few times. The gene calls are TRBV15 and TRBJ2-1; 9 bases match TRBD2. Germline-derived CDR1 and CDR2 are LNHNV and YYDKDF (reference sequence). This CDR3 is built from 16 residues. V was clipped by 0 bases and J by 6 bases; unmatched bases: 6. The CDR3 DNA follows: TGTGCCACCAGCAGAGAGGGCGGGGGGGCCTCCAATGAGCAGTTCTTC. This encodes CATSREGGGASNEQFF.

The V and J genes are TRBV5-1 and TRBJ1-3; no reliable D call. Germline V gene sequence: CDR1 SGHRS, CDR2 YFSETQ. Trimming shortened V by 0 bases and J by 1 base, and 5 bases separated the two germline ends. This CDR3 comprises 14 residues. The CDR3 bases are TGCGCCAGCAGCTTGGGGGATTCTGGAAACACCATATATTTT. Its translation is CASSLGDSGNTIYF.

The rearrangement uses TRBV5-6 and TRBJ1-6; D unresolved. Germline V gene lookup returns CDR1 SGHDT and CDR2 YYEEEE. The CDR3 sequence is 14 residues long. The ends were cut back, 6 bases at V and 9 bases at J, with 16 bases in the middle. The CDR3 bases are TGTGCCAGCACCCGCTTGAGTATGGCTTCACCCCTCCACTTT. Protein sequence: CASTRLSMASPLHF.

The chain employs TRBV5-5 and TRBJ1-2, with 7 bases identical to TRBD1. This CDR3 is 15 amino acids long. After removal of 0 bases from V and 4 bases from J, the junction contained 6 bases not matched to a gene. Germline-derived CDR1 and CDR2 are SGHKS and YYEKEE (reference sequence). CDR3 protein: CASSLGGQVFYGYTF. The DNA of the CDR3 is TGTGCCAGCAGCTTGGGTGGACAGGTGTTCTATGGCTACACCTTC.

This clone is a singleton in its sample. The rearrangement joins TRBV21-1 to TRBJ2-3; TRBD1, the table's D call, lacks a check against the DNA. TRBV21-1 is classified as a pseudogene. There are 13 residues in the CDR3. The CDR3 protein is CASSNHRADTQYF. CDR3 DNA: TGTGCCAGCAGCAACCACAGGGCAGATACGCAGTATTTT.